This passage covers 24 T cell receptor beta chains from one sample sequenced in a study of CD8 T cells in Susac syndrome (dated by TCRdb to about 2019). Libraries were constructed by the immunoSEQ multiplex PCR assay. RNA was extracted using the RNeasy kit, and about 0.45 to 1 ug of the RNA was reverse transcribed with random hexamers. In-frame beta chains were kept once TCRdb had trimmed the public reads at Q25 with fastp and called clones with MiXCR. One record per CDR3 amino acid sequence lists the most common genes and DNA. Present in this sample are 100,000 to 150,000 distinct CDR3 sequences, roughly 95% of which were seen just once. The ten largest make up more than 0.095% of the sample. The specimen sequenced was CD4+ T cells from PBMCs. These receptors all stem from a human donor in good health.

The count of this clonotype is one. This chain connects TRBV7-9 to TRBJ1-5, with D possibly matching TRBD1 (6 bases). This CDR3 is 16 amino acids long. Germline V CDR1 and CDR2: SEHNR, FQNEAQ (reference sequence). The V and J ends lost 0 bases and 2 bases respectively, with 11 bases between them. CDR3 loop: CASSLARGEGNQPQHF. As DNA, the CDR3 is TGTGCCAGCAGCTTAGCGAGGGGGGAGGGCAATCAGCCCCAGCATTTT.

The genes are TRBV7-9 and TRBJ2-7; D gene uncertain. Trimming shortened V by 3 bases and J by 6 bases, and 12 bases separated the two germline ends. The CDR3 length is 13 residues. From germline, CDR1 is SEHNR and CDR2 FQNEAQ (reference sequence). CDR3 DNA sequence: TGTGCCAGCAGCTTCCCCTCGGGCAGCGAGCAGTACTTC. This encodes CASSFPSGSEQYF. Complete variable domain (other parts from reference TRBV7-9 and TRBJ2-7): DTGVSQNPRHKITKRGQNVTFRCDPISEHNRLYWYRQTLGQGPEFLTYFQNEAQLEKSRLLSDRFSAERPKGSFSTLEIQRTEQGDSAMYLCASSFPSGSEQYFGPGTRLTVT.

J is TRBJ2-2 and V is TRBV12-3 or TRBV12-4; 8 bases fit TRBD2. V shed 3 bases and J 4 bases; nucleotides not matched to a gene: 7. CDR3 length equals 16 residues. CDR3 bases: TGTGCCAGCAGTTTCTATCGAGCGGGAGCCACCGGGGAGCTGTTTTTT. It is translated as CASSFYRAGATGELFF.

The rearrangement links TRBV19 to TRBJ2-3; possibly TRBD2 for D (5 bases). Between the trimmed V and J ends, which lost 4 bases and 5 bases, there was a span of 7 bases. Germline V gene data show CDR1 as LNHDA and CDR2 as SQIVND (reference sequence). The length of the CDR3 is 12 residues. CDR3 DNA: TGTGCCAGTAGTACTGAGGGAGATACGCAGTATTTT. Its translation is CASSTEGDTQYF.

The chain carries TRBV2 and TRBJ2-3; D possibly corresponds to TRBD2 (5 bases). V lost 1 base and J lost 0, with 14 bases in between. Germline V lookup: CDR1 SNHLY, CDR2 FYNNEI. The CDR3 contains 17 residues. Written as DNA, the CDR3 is TGTGCCAGCAGTGAAGGTAGCGCCCCAGCTAGCACAGATACGCAGTATTTT. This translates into CASSEGSAPASTDTQYF.

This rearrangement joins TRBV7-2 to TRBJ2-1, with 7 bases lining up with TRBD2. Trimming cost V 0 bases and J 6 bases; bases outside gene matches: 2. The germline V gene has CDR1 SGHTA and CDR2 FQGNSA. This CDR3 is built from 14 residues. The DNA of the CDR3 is TGTGCCAGCAGCTTAGCTAGCGGGTCCAATGAGCAGTTCTTC. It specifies CASSLASGSNEQFF.

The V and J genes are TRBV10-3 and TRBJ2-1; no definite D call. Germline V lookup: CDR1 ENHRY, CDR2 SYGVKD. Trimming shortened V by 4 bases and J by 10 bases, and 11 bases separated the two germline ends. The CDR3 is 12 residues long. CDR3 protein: CAISGIGREQFF. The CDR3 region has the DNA TGTGCCATCAGTGGAATCGGCCGCGAGCAGTTCTTC.

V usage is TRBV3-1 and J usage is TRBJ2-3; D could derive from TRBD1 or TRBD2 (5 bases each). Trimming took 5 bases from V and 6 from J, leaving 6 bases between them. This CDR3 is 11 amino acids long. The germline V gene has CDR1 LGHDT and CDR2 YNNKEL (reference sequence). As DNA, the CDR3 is TGTGCCAGCAGCTGGGGGGATACGCAGTATTTT. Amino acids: CASSWGDTQYF.

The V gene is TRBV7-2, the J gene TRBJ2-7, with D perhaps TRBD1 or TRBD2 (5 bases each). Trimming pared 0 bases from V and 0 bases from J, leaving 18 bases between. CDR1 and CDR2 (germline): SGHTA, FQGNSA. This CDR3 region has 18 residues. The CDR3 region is CASSLASRSGRSSYEQYF. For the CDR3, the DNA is TGTGCCAGCAGCTTAGCCTCCCGATCGGGACGGAGCTCCTACGAGCAGTACTTC.

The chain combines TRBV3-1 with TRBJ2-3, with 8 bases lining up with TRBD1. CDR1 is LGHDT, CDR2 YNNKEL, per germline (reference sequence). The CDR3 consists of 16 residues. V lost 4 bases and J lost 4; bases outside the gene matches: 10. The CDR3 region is CASSLTAGGRSDTQYF. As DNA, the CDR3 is TGTGCCAGCAGCCTTACCGCAGGGGGCAGGTCAGATACGCAGTATTTT.

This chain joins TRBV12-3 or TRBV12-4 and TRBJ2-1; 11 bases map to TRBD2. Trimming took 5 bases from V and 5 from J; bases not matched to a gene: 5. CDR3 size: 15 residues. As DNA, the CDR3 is TGTGCCAGCAGTCCCGGGACTAGCGGTGACAATGAGCAGTTCTTC. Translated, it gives CASSPGTSGDNEQFF.

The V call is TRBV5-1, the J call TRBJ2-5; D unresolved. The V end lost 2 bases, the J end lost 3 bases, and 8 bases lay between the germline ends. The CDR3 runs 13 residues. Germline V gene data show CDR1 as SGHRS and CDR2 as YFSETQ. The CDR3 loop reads CASSFGREETQYF. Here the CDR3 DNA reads TGCGCCAGCAGCTTTGGTCGGGAAGAGACCCAGTACTTC.

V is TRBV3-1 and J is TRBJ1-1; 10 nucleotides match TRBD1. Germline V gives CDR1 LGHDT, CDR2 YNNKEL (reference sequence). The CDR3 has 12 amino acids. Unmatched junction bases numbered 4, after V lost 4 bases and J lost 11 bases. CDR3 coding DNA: TGTGCCAGCAGCCGAGGACAGGGGGACGCTTTCTTT. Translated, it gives CASSRGQGDAFF. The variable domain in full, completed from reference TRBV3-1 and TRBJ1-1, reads DTAVSQTPKYLVTQMGNDKSIKCEQNLGHDTMYWYKQDSKKFLKIMFSYNNKELIINETVPNRFSPKSPDKAHLNLHINSLELGDSAVYFCASSRGQGDAFFGQGTRLTVV.

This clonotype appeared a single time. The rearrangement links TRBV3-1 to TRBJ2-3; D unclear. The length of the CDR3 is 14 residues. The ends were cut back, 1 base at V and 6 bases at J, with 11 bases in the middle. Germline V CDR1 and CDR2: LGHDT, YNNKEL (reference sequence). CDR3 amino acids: CASSQVPGRDTQYF. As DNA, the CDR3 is TGTGCCAGCAGCCAAGTTCCGGGTCGTGATACGCAGTATTTT.

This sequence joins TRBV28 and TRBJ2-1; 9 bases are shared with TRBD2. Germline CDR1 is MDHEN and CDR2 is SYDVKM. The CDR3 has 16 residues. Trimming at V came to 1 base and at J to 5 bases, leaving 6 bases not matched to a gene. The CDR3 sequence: CASSLSPTSGHNEQFF. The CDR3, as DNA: TGTGCCAGCAGTTTATCCCCTACTAGCGGGCACAATGAGCAGTTCTTC.

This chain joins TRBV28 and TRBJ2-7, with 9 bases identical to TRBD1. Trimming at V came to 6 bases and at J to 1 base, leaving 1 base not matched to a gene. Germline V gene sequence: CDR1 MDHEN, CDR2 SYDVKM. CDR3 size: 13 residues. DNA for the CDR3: TGTGCCAGCAGGGACAGGGGATCCTACGAGCAGTACTTC. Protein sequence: CASRDRGSYEQYF.

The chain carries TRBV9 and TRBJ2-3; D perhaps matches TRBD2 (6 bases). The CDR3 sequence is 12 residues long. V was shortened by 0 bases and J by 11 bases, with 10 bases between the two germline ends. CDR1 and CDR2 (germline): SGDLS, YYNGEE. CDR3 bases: TGTGCCAGCAGCGTAGACGGGGGTGAGCAGTATTTT. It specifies CASSVDGGEQYF.

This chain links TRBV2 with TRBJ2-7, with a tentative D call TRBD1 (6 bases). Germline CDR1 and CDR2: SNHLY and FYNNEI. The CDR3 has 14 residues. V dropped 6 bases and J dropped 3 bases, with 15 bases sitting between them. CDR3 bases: TGTGCCAGCAGATCAAGGGACACCTTCTACGAGCAGTACTTC. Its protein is CASRSRDTFYEQYF.

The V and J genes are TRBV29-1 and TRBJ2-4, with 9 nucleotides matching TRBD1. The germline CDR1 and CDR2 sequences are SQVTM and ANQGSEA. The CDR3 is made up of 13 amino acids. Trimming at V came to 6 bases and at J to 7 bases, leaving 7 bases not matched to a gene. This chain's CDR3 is CSVKGQGDNIQYF. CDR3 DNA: TGCAGCGTGAAGGGACAGGGAGACAACATTCAGTACTTC.

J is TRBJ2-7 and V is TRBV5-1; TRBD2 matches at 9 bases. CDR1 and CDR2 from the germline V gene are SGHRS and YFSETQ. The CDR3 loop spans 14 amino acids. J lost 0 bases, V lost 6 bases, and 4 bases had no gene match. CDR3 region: CASTPGLASYEQYF. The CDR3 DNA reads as TGCGCCAGCACCCCGGGACTAGCCTCCTACGAGCAGTACTTC.

CDR3 nucleotides: TGCAGTGCGGCCCCGGGGGCCGCTGGAAACACCATATATTTT. This sequence encodes CSAAPGAAGNTIYF. The chain employs TRBV20-1 and TRBJ1-3, with a possible D match to TRBD1 (6 bases). Germline loops: CDR1 DFQATT, CDR2 SNEGSKA (reference sequence). V lost 6 bases to trimming and J lost 2 bases, with 14 bases between them. The length of the CDR3 is 14 residues.

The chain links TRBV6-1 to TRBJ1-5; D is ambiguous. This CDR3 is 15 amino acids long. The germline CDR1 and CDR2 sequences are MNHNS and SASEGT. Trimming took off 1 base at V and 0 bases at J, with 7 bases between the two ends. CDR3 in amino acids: CASSEGGVSNQPQHF. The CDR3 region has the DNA TGTGCCAGCAGTGAAGGGGGAGTTAGCAATCAGCCCCAGCATTTT.

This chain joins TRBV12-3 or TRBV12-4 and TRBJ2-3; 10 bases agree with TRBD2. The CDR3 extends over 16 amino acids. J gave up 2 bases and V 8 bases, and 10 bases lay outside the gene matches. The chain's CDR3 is CASSLGTSVFTDTQYF. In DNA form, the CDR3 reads TGTGCCAGCTCCTTGGGGACTAGCGTATTCACAGATACGCAGTATTTT.

The CDR3 DNA is TGCAGCGTTGAAGATAGGAGGCAGGGGGCGGGCTATGGCTACACCTTC. Its protein product is CSVEDRRQGAGYGYTF. V is TRBV29-1 and J is TRBJ1-2, with 8 bases that match TRBD1. There are 16 residues in the CDR3. The ends lost 0 bases at V and 4 bases at J; junction bases unmatched: 10. The V gene's germline CDR1 is SQVTM and CDR2 ANQGSEA. The variable domain in full, completed from reference TRBV29-1 and TRBJ1-2, reads SAVISQKPSRDICQRGTSLTIQCQVDSQVTMMFWYRQQPGQSLTLIATANQGSEATYESGFVIDKFPISRPNLTFSTLTVSNMSPEDSSIYLCSVEDRRQGAGYGYTFGSGTRLTVV.